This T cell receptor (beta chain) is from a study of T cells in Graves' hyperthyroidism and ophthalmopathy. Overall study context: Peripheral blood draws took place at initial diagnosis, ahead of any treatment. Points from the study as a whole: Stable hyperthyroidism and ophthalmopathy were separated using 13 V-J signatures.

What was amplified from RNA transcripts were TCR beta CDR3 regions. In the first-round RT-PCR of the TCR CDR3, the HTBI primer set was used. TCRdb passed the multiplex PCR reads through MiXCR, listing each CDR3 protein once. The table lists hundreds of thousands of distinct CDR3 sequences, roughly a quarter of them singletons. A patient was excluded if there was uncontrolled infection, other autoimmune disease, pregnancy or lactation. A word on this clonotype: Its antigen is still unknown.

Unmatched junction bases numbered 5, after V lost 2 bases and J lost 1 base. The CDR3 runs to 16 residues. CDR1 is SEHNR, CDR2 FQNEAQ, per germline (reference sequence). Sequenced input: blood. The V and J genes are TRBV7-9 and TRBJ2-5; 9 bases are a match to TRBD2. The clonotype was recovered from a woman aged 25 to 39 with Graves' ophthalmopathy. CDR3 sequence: CASSLTERGAQETQYF. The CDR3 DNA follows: TGTGCCAGCAGCTTAACCGAGCGGGGGGCCCAAGAGACCCAGTACTTC.